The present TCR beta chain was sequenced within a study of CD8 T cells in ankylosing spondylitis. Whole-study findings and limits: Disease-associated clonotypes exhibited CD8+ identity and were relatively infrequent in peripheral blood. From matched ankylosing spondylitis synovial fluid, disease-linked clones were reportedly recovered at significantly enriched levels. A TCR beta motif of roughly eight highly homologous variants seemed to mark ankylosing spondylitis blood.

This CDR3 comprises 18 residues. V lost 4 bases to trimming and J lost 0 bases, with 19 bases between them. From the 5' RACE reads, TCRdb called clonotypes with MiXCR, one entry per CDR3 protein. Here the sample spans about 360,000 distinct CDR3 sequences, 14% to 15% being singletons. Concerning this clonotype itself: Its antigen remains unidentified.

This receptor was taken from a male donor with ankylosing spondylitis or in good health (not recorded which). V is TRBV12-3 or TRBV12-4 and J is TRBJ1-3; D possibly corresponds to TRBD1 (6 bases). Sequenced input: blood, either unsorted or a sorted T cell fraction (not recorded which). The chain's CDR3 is CASSSDRRMKSSGNTIYF. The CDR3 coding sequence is TGTGCCAGCAGTTCGGACAGAAGAATGAAGAGCTCTGGAAACACCATATATTTT.